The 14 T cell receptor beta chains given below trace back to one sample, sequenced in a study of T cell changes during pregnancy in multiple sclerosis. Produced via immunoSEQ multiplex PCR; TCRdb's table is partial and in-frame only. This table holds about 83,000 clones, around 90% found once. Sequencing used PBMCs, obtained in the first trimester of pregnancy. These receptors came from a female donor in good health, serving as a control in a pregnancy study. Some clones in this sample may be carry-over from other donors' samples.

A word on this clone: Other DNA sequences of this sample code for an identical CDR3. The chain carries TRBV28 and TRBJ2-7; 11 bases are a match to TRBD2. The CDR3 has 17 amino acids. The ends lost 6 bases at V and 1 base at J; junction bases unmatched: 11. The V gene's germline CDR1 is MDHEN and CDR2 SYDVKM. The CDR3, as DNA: TGTGCCAGCAGCCCCGGGACTAGCGGCCCTATTTCCTACGAGCAGTACTTC. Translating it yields CASSPGTSGPISYEQYF.

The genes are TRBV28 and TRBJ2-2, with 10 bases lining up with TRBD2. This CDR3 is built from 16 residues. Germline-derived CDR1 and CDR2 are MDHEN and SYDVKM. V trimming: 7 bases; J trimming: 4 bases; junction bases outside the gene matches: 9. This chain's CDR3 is CASIPTGLARTGELFF. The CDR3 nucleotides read TGTGCCAGCATTCCCACGGGACTAGCGCGCACCGGGGAGCTGTTTTTT.

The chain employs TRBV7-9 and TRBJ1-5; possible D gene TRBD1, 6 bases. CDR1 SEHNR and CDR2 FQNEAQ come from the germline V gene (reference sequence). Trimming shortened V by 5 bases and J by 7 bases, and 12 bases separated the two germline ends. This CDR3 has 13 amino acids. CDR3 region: CASSHLDSQPQHF. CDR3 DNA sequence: TGTGCCAGCAGCCACCTGGACAGCCAGCCCCAGCATTTT.

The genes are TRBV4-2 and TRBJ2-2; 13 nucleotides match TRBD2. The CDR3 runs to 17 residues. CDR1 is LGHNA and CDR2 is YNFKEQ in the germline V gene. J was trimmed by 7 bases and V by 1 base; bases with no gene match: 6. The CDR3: CASSQGTSGSIGGELFF. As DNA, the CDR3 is TGTGCCAGCAGCCAAGGGACTAGCGGGAGCATTGGCGGGGAGCTGTTTTTT.

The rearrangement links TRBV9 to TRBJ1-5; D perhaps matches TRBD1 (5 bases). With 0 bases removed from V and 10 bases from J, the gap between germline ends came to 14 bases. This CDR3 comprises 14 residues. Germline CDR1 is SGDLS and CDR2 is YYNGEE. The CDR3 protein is CASSVGGERFPQHF. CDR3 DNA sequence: TGTGCCAGCAGCGTAGGGGGGGAGAGGTTTCCCCAGCATTTT.

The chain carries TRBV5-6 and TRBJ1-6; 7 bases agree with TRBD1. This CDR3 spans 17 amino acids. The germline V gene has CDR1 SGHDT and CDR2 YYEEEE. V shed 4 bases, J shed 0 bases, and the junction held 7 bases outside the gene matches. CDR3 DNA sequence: TGTGCCAGCAGCCTGGAGGGACAGAGCTCCTATAATTCACCCCTCCACTTT. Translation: CASSLEGQSSYNSPLHF. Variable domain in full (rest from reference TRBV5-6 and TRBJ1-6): DAGVTQSPTHLIKTRGQQVTLRCSPKSGHDTVSWYQQALGQGPQFIFQYYEEEERQRGNFPDRFSGHQFPNYSSELNVNALLLGDSALYLCASSLEGQSSYNSPLHFGNGTRLTVT.

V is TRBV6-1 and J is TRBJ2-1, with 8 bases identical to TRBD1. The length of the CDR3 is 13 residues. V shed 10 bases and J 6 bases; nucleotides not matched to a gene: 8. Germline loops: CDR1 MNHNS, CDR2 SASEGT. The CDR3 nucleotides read TGTGCCACCGAACAGGGGGAGTCCAATGAGCAGTTCTTC. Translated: CATEQGESNEQFF.

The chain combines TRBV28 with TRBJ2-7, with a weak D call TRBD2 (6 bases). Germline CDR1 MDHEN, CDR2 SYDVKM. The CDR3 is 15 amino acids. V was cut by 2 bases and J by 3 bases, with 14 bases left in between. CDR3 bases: TGTGCCAGCAGTTTACAACGGAGGGGAGACTACGAGCAGTACTTC. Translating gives CASSLQRRGDYEQYF.

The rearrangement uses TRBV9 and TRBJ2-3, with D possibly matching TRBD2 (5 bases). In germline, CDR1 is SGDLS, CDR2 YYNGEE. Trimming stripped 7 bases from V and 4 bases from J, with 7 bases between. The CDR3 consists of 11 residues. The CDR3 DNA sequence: TGTGCCAGCTCGCGGGCAGATACGCAGTATTTT. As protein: CASSRADTQYF.

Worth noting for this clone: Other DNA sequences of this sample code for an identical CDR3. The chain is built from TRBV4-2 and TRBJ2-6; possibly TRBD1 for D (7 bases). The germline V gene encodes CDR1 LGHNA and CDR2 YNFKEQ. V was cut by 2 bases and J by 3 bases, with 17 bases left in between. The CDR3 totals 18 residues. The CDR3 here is CASSQPGQGEVGANVLTF. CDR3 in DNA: TGTGCCAGCAGCCAACCGGGGCAGGGGGAGGTTGGGGCCAACGTCCTGACTTTC.

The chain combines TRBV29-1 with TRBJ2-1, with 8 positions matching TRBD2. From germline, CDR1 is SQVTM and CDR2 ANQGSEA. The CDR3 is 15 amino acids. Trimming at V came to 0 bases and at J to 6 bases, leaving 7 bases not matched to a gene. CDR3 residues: CSVEDIPGTSNEQFF. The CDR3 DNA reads TGCAGCGTTGAAGACATTCCCGGGACTAGCAATGAGCAGTTCTTC.

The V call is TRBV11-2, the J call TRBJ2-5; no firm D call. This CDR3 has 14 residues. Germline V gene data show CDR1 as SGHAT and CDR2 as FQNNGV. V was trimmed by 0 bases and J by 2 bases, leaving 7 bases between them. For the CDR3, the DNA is TGTGCCAGCAGCTTAGACTCTCTACAAGAGACCCAGTACTTC. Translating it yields CASSLDSLQETQYF.

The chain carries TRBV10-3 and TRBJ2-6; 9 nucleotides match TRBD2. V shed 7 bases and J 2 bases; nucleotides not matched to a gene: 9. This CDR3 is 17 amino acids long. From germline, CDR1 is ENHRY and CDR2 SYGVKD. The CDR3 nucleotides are TGTGCCATCACCAGCCATAGCGGGGGAGCTGGGGCCAACGTCCTGACTTTC. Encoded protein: CAITSHSGGAGANVLTF.

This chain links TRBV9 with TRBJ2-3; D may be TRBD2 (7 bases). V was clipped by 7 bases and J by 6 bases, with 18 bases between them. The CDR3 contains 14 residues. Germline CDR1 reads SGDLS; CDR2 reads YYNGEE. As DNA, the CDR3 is TGTGCCAGCTCCCCGGGGGGCAGCCGGGATACGCAGTATTTT. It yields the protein CASSPGGSRDTQYF.